The 21 T cell receptor beta chains below were found in one sample sequenced in a study of response to subunit inactivated influenza vaccine (dated by TCRdb to the late 2010s). Receptors were amplified or captured by RT-PCR. Instrument on record: Illumina HiSeq 2500. TCRdb passed the public sequencing reads through fastp at Q25 and MiXCR, retaining productive beta sequences. Rows merge per CDR3 protein into single entries with the most common DNA and genes. For this sample the table gives hundreds of thousands of distinct CDR3 sequences, of which 14% were detected only once. Approximately 7.6% of the sample belongs to the ten largest clones. Sample: PBMCs from blood, taken around 14 days before vaccination. These receptors all stem from a man in his fifties or sixties who received an inactivated influenza vaccine. Donor details come from another sample of the same person, matched by shared clones.

This clonotype was seen a handful of times. One end of the junction is discordant with germline, which a read error may explain. The V and J genes are TRBV7-2 and TRBJ1-1, with 11 bases identical to TRBD1. In germline, CDR1 is SGHTA, CDR2 FQGNSA. CDR3 length: 13 residues. The CDR3 here is CASSRPGQGDYNF. The CDR3 DNA sequence: TGTGCCAGCAGCCGTCCGGGACAGGGGGATTATAATTTT. The variable domain in full, completed from reference TRBV7-2 and TRBJ1-1, reads GAGVSQSPSNKVTEKGKDVELRCDPISGHTALYWYRQSLGQGLEFLIYFQGNSAPDKSGLPSDRFSAERTGGSVSTLTIQRTQQEDSAVYLCASSRPGQGDYNFGQGTRLTVV.

This clonotype was counted a few times. The CDR3 DNA sequence: TGCAGTGCGAAGAAAACCCCTAGCGGGAATTTAGAGACCCAGTACTTC. Residues: CSAKKTPSGNLETQYF. The chain carries TRBV20-1 and TRBJ2-5, with 9 bases identical to TRBD2. CDR3 length: 16 amino acids. Germline CDR1 reads DFQATT; CDR2 reads SNEGSKA (reference sequence). V trimming: 6 bases; J trimming: 4 bases; junction bases outside the gene matches: 15.

A few counts support this clonotype. The chain links TRBV2 to TRBJ2-2; D could derive from TRBD1 or TRBD2 (5 bases each). The CDR3 spans 14 residues. The germline V gene encodes CDR1 SNHLY and CDR2 FYNNEI. The CDR3: CDGRDRYITGELFF. In nucleotides, the CDR3 is TGTGACGGAAGGGACCGCTATATAACCGGGGAGCTGTTTTTT.

Ten or more counts support this clonotype. The rearrangement links TRBV7-9 to TRBJ1-5; TRBD1 agrees at 7 bases. Germline V gene data show CDR1 as SEHNR and CDR2 as FQNEAQ (reference sequence). The CDR3 spans 14 residues. V lost 4 bases, J lost 3 bases, and 3 bases stayed unmatched. The CDR3: CASSSGTDNQPQHF. In nucleotides, the CDR3 is TGTGCCAGCAGCTCCGGGACAGACAATCAGCCCCAGCATTTT.

This clonotype has more than one count but fewer than ten. The J gene is TRBJ2-1, the V gene TRBV15; tentative D call: TRBD2 (5 bases). Per germline, CDR1 LNHNV and CDR2 YYDKDF (reference sequence). Between the trimmed V and J ends, which lost 3 bases and 2 bases, there was a span of 11 bases. CDR3 length equals 15 residues. DNA for the CDR3: TGTGCCACCAGCAGGGAAAGCGGCACCTACAATGAGCAGTTCTTC. This encodes CATSRESGTYNEQFF.

This clonotype was seen more than once but under ten times. V is TRBV7-2 and J is TRBJ2-7; weak D call: TRBD2 (6 bases). V lost 5 bases and J 5 bases, leaving 25 bases between the germline ends. Germline CDR1 reads SGHTA; CDR2 reads FQGNSA. The CDR3 is 17 amino acids. CDR3 amino acids: CASSKRITGLIDHEQYF. The CDR3 nucleotides are TGTGCCAGCAGCAAACGAATAACGGGACTTATCGACCACGAGCAGTACTTC.

The chain uses TRBV2 and TRBJ2-5; 8 bases are shared with TRBD1. CDR1 and CDR2 from the germline V gene are SNHLY and FYNNEI. V was clipped by 6 bases and J by 2 bases; unmatched bases: 5. The CDR3 contains 14 residues. CDR3 residues: CASRSRTGQETQYF. The DNA of the CDR3 is TGTGCCAGCAGGTCCCGGACAGGGCAAGAGACCCAGTACTTC.

This clonotype showed up just a few times. The chain couples TRBV4-2 to TRBJ2-7; 9 bases agree with TRBD2. Per the germline V gene, CDR1 is LGHNA and CDR2 is YNFKEQ. J was trimmed by 4 bases and V by 3 bases; bases with no gene match: 10. There are 16 residues in the CDR3. CDR3 region: CASSQMGLAGRYEQYF. Here the CDR3 DNA reads TGTGCCAGCAGCCAGATGGGGCTAGCGGGGCGATACGAGCAGTACTTC.

This clonotype was observed at least ten times. The CDR3: CASSPRGNTGELFF. The CDR3 DNA is TGTGCCAGCAGCCCGAGGGGCAACACCGGGGAGCTGTTTTTT. V is TRBV18 and J is TRBJ2-2; D assignment may be TRBD1 or TRBD2 (5 bases each). The CDR3 has 14 residues. Germline CDR1 reads KGHSH; CDR2 reads LQKENI. V gave up 8 bases and J gave up 2 bases, with 12 bases separating them. Looking up the rest from reference TRBV18 and TRBJ2-2 gives the full variable domain: NAGVMQNPRHLVRRRGQEARLRCSPMKGHSHVYWYRQLPEEGLKFMVYLQKENIIDESGMPKERFSAEFPKEGPSILRIQQVVRGDSAAYFCASSPRGNTGELFFGEGSRLTVL.

The J gene is TRBJ2-5, the V gene TRBV6-2 or TRBV6-3; possibly TRBD2 for D (6 bases). Trimming took 5 bases from V and 1 from J, leaving 11 bases between them. CDR3 length: 14 amino acids. Looked up from germline, CDR1 is MNHEY and CDR2 is SVGEGT. The CDR3 loop is CASSGMGLQETQYF. In DNA form, the CDR3 reads TGTGCCAGCAGTGGCATGGGACTCCAAGAGACCCAGTACTTC.

The table lists this clonotype with a few counts. The chain joins TRBV6-1 to TRBJ1-2; D ambiguous. From germline, CDR1 is MNHNS and CDR2 SASEGT. The ends were cut back, 2 bases at V and 8 bases at J, with 9 bases in the middle. CDR3 length: 12 residues. CDR3 region: CASSEQAWGYTF. The DNA for the CDR3 is TGTGCCAGCAGTGAACAGGCTTGGGGCTACACCTTC.

This clonotype was seen a handful of times. The V and J genes are TRBV11-2 and TRBJ2-1; D is unclear. The CDR3 has 13 residues. CDR1 and CDR2 (germline): SGHAT, FQNNGV. Trimming removed 7 bases from V and 9 bases from J, with 16 bases in between. CDR3 protein: CASTPTRTGEQFF. For the CDR3, the DNA is TGTGCCAGCACCCCAACGAGAACGGGTGAGCAGTTCTTC.

This clonotype showed up just a few times. This rearrangement joins TRBV29-1 to TRBJ2-3; 7 bases align to TRBD2. The CDR3 is 14 residues long. V lost 0 bases and J lost 7; bases outside the gene matches: 7. Germline assignment: CDR1 SQVTM and CDR2 ANQGSEA. The CDR3 reads CSVEEGASGYTQYF. CDR3 DNA: TGCAGCGTTGAAGAAGGGGCTAGCGGATATACGCAGTATTTT.

This clonotype was counted a few times. The chain employs TRBV27 and TRBJ2-7; D is perhaps TRBD2 (6 bases). The CDR3 spans 16 residues. V was pared by 10 bases and J by 2 bases, with 24 bases between. Germline loops: CDR1 MNHEY, CDR2 SMNVEV (reference sequence). The CDR3 here is CATRPPGLIYPYEQYF. In DNA form, the CDR3 reads TGTGCCACCCGACCCCCGGGACTGATATACCCCTACGAGCAGTACTTC.

This clonotype came up many times. Germline is not matched at one junction end, which may reflect a read error. The chain combines TRBV5-1 with TRBJ2-5; D gene unclear. This CDR3 contains 11 residues. Germline V gives CDR1 SGHRS, CDR2 YFSETQ. As DNA, the CDR3 is TGTGCCAGCCGTCTTCAAGAGACCCAGTACTTC. Protein sequence: CASRLQETQYF.

Many counts were recorded for this clonotype. The V call is TRBV29-1, the J call TRBJ2-2, with TRBD2 matching over 10 bases. The J segment lost 4 bases and the V segment lost 4 bases, leaving 12 bases of the junction unmatched. The CDR3 has 17 amino acids. CDR1 is SQVTM, CDR2 ANQGSEA, per germline. CDR3 sequence reads: CSVGLAGARGRTGELFF. The CDR3 DNA is TGCAGCGTTGGGCTAGCGGGAGCAAGGGGCCGCACCGGGGAGCTGTTTTTT.

This chain uses TRBV20-1 with TRBJ2-3; TRBD2 matches at 7 bases. J gave up 7 bases and V 5 bases, and 9 bases lay outside the gene matches. Germline V gives CDR1 DFQATT, CDR2 SNEGSKA (reference sequence). The CDR3 length is 13 residues. CDR3 in amino acids: CSAPKSGMNTQYF. CDR3 sequence (DNA): TGCAGTGCTCCTAAGAGCGGGATGAATACGCAGTATTTT.

The table lists this clonotype with a few counts. The chain carries TRBV3-1 and TRBJ2-1; D perhaps matches TRBD2 (5 bases). The germline gives CDR1 LGHDT, CDR2 YNNKEL (reference sequence). Trimming stripped 1 base from V and 3 bases from J, with 13 bases between. CDR3 length: 16 amino acids. The CDR3 sequence is CASSQGRESFYNEQFF. CDR3 in DNA: TGTGCCAGCAGCCAAGGTAGGGAGAGTTTCTACAATGAGCAGTTCTTC.

In this sample, this clonotype turned up many times. The chain couples TRBV27 to TRBJ1-5; tentatively, D is TRBD1 (5 bases). The germline V gene encodes CDR1 MNHEY and CDR2 SMNVEV (reference sequence). V lost 4 bases to trimming and J lost 7 bases, with 11 bases between them. The CDR3 has 13 residues. The CDR3 nucleotides are TGTGCCAGCAGTTCCATCGGGGGGCAGCCCCAGCATTTT. It yields the protein CASSSIGGQPQHF.

The sample holds a few counts of this clonotype. The chain has TRBV7-9 and TRBJ2-1; 10 bases align to TRBD1. The length of the CDR3 is 14 residues. Unmatched junction bases numbered 5, after V lost 4 bases and J lost 8 bases. CDR1 is SEHNR, CDR2 FQNEAQ, per germline (reference sequence). The CDR3 nucleotides are TGTGCCAGCAGCTCCGGACAGGGGGTACATGAGCAGTTCTTC. It encodes CASSSGQGVHEQFF.

The genes are TRBV27 and TRBJ2-7; 8 positions match TRBD1. CDR3 length: 13 residues. The V gene's germline CDR1 is MNHEY and CDR2 SMNVEV (reference sequence). Trimming took 6 bases from V and 6 from J; bases not matched to a gene: 7. In nucleotides, the CDR3 is TGTGCCAGCAGGCAGGGGGCGGGTGTCGAGCAGTACTTC. It yields the protein CASRQGAGVEQYF.